Each of the 21 T cell receptor beta chains below was sequenced from the same sample in a study of control samples from healthy donors and cancer patients. Produced via immunoSEQ multiplex PCR; TCRdb's table is partial and in-frame only. Of roughly 120,000 clones listed, more than 70% were seen once; the top ten hold about 2.5%. The sample was blood. The receptors derive from a woman in her 70s in good health.

The V call is TRBV15, the J call TRBJ1-5, with D tentatively TRBD1 (5 bases). Germline lookup yields CDR1 LNHNV and CDR2 YYDKDF (reference sequence). This CDR3 is built from 14 residues. Trimming left V 5 bases short and J 3 bases short, with 11 bases between. This chain's CDR3 is CATSGTVHNQPQHF. The CDR3 DNA is TGTGCCACCAGCGGGACGGTACACAATCAGCCCCAGCATTTT.

This rearrangement joins TRBV29-1 to TRBJ1-4, with 8 bases identical to TRBD1. This CDR3 contains 13 residues. CDR1 and CDR2 from the germline V gene are SQVTM and ANQGSEA. Trimming at V came to 4 bases and at J to 5 bases, leaving 3 bases not matched to a gene. The CDR3 spells CSVVRTGNEKLFF. DNA for the CDR3: TGCAGCGTTGTAAGGACAGGGAATGAAAAACTGTTTTTT.

This clone was counted once. The identical CDR3 is also encoded by other nucleotide sequences in the sample. The chain joins TRBV27 to TRBJ1-2, with D perhaps TRBD1 (6 bases). CDR1 and CDR2 from the germline V gene are MNHEY and SMNVEV (reference sequence). V was cut by 5 bases and J by 2 bases, with 9 bases left in between. The CDR3 contains 13 residues. CDR3 sequence: CASSLTGNYGYTF. CDR3 nucleotides: TGTGCCAGCAGTCTCACAGGGAACTATGGCTACACCTTC.

The chain employs TRBV6-2 or TRBV6-3 and TRBJ1-5, with D unresolved. The V end was cut by 3 bases, the J end by 2 bases, with 11 bases between. CDR1 and CDR2 from the germline V gene are MNHEY and SVGEGT. The CDR3 is 15 amino acids. The CDR3 is CASSYYGFGNQPQHF. The CDR3 DNA reads TGTGCCAGCAGTTATTATGGATTTGGCAATCAGCCCCAGCATTTT.

The chain has TRBV4-3 and TRBJ1-3, with D perhaps TRBD1 (5 bases). Germline lookup yields CDR1 LGHNA and CDR2 YSLEER. Between the trimmed V and J ends, which lost 3 bases and 0 bases, there was a span of 15 bases. This CDR3 contains 17 residues. The CDR3 region is CASSQDVVGVSGNTIYF. As DNA, the CDR3 is TGCGCCAGCAGCCAGGATGTGGTGGGGGTCTCTGGAAACACCATATATTTT.

The chain carries TRBV5-6 and TRBJ2-5; D not certain. Trimming removed 2 bases at V and 5 bases at J, with 16 bases between. The CDR3 length is 15 residues. Germline V gene data show CDR1 as SGHDT and CDR2 as YYEEEE. CDR3 DNA sequence: TGTGCCAGCAGCTTTTTAGGCAGAAGGATGGAGACCCAGTACTTC. It translates to CASSFLGRRMETQYF.

The chain recombines TRBV7-9 with TRBJ1-1, with a tentative D call TRBD1 (6 bases). Per germline, CDR1 SEHNR and CDR2 FQNEAQ (reference sequence). The CDR3 has 14 amino acids. Trimming took 3 bases from V and 4 from J, leaving 12 bases between them. CDR3 DNA: TGTGCCAGCAGCTTTATGGGGGGGCCCACTGAAGCTTTCTTT. Protein product: CASSFMGGPTEAFF.

The chain couples TRBV4-3 to TRBJ1-4; D might be TRBD1 (5 bases). V dropped 3 bases and J dropped 8 bases, with 13 bases sitting between them. Germline V gene sequence: CDR1 LGHNA, CDR2 YSLEER. The CDR3 has 14 residues. CDR3 DNA: TGCGCCAGCAGCCAGGCCGGGACCGAAGAAAAACTGTTTTTT. It is translated as CASSQAGTEEKLFF.

The V and J genes are TRBV4-2 and TRBJ2-3, with 12 bases matching TRBD2. The CDR3 runs 18 residues. J was trimmed by 8 bases and V by 0 bases; bases with no gene match: 12. CDR1 and CDR2 (germline): LGHNA, YNFKEQ. CDR3 DNA: TGTGCCAGCAGCCAAGATCGTAGGGGGACTAGCGGGCGGGGTACGCAGTATTTT. As protein: CASSQDRRGTSGRGTQYF.

This sequence joins TRBV5-6 and TRBJ2-7; the match to TRBD2 covers 9 bases. J lost 1 base, V lost 2 bases, and 10 bases had no gene match. CDR3 length equals 17 residues. Germline CDR1 reads SGHDT; CDR2 reads YYEEEE. CDR3 nucleotides: TGTGCCAGCAGCTTTCGTCTAGCGGGGAGCCTTTCCTACGAGCAGTACTTC. Translated, it gives CASSFRLAGSLSYEQYF.

The genes are TRBV6-6 and TRBJ1-4; TRBD1 agrees at 11 bases. This CDR3 is built from 15 residues. Germline trimming cut 5 bases from V and 10 bases from J; bases unmatched to any gene: 9. Germline V CDR1 and CDR2: MNHNY, SVGAGI (reference sequence). CDR3 sequence: CASSPSTGTGGKLFF. As DNA, the CDR3 is TGTGCCAGCAGTCCGTCGACAGGGACAGGGGGAAAACTGTTTTTT.

The chain links TRBV19 to TRBJ2-6, with a possible D match to TRBD1 (5 bases). CDR3 length: 15 residues. Germline values: CDR1 LNHDA, CDR2 SQIVND (reference sequence). The ends were cut back, 1 base at V and 2 bases at J, with 6 bases in the middle. The CDR3 loop reads CASSIGGPGANVLTF. CDR3 in DNA: TGTGCCAGTAGTATAGGGGGCCCTGGGGCCAACGTCCTGACTTTC.

This rearrangement joins TRBV14 to TRBJ2-7, with 9 bases lining up with TRBD2. Germline values: CDR1 SGHDN, CDR2 FVKESK. V dropped 0 bases and J dropped 2; count of bases not matched to a gene: 5. The CDR3 is made up of 16 amino acids. The CDR3 here is CASSQELAGLTYEQYF. CDR3 in DNA: TGTGCCAGCAGCCAAGAACTAGCGGGCTTAACCTACGAGCAGTACTTC.

This sequence joins TRBV5-1 and TRBJ2-5, with a tentative D call TRBD2 (5 bases). Trimming removed 3 bases at V and 1 base at J, with 13 bases between. The germline CDR1 and CDR2 sequences are SGHRS and YFSETQ. This CDR3 has 15 amino acids. The CDR3 nucleotides are TGCGCCAGCAGCTCGAACCTACTAGTCCAAGAGACCCAGTACTTC. Amino acids: CASSSNLLVQETQYF.

CDR3 amino acids: CASSHGSYEQYF. The CDR3 DNA follows: TGTGCCAGCAGTCATGGGTCCTACGAGCAGTACTTC. V usage is TRBV6-6 and J usage is TRBJ2-7; D is undetermined. The CDR3 sequence is 12 residues long. V was cut by 5 bases and J by 1 base, with 6 bases left in between. CDR1 MNHNY and CDR2 SVGAGI come from the germline V gene (reference sequence).

The chain combines TRBV14 with TRBJ1-2; no clear D. The CDR3 is 13 amino acids. The V gene lost 4 bases and the J gene lost 5 bases, with 11 bases spanning the gap. Germline loops: CDR1 SGHDN, CDR2 FVKESK. The CDR3 here is CASSPSQQYGYTF. CDR3 bases: TGTGCCAGCAGCCCCTCTCAACAGTATGGCTACACCTTC.

The chain recombines TRBV5-4 with TRBJ2-3, with TRBD2 matching over 8 bases. Germline V gene sequence: CDR1 SGHNT, CDR2 YYREEE (reference sequence). V dropped 4 bases and J dropped 5; count of bases not matched to a gene: 3. This CDR3 contains 13 residues. The CDR3 spells CASSGGGQDTQYF. Here the CDR3 DNA reads TGTGCCAGCAGCGGCGGGGGGCAAGATACGCAGTATTTT.

This chain uses TRBV15 with TRBJ2-1; 7 bases agree with TRBD2. Germline V gives CDR1 LNHNV, CDR2 YYDKDF (reference sequence). The V segment lost 3 bases and the J segment 8 bases; nucleotides outside the gene matches: 7. The CDR3 is made up of 14 amino acids. The CDR3, as DNA: TGTGCCACCAGCAGGGGGGGAGGGGACGATGAGCAGTTCTTC. Translated: CATSRGGGDDEQFF.

This sequence joins TRBV10-3 and TRBJ2-2; 7 positions agree with TRBD1. The CDR3 is 14 amino acids. CDR1 is ENHRY and CDR2 is SYGVKD in the germline V gene. Trimming cost V 6 bases and J 0 bases; bases outside gene matches: 1. The CDR3 DNA reads TGTGCCATCAGGGGGACAGCGAACACCGGGGAGCTGTTTTTT. This sequence encodes CAIRGTANTGELFF.

This chain joins TRBV28 and TRBJ1-5, with D perhaps matching TRBD1 (6 bases). The CDR3 is 12 residues long. Germline CDR1 and CDR2: MDHEN and SYDVKM. Trimming stripped 6 bases from V and 5 bases from J, with 8 bases between. The CDR3 here is CASRTGYQPQHF. Written as DNA, the CDR3 is TGTGCCAGCAGGACAGGTTATCAGCCCCAGCATTTT.

The rearrangement joins TRBV7-2 to TRBJ2-3; no clear D. The CDR3 has 14 residues. CDR1 is SGHTA and CDR2 is FQGNSA in the germline V gene. Trimming removed 7 bases at V and 2 bases at J, with 13 bases between. Written as DNA, the CDR3 is TGTGCCAGCACTTCGACTGGGCCCACAGATACGCAGTATTTT. It specifies CASTSTGPTDTQYF.